These 28 T cell receptor beta chains were all obtained from the same sample, sequenced in a study of shared clonotypes between healthy human individuals. Generated by immunoSEQ multiplex PCR, the TCRdb table keeps only in-frame clones and is missing some. This table holds around 1,900,000 clones, about 94% found once. CD45RO-negative, CCR7-selected cells formed the naive CD8 fraction, which excluded terminally differentiated effector memory CD45RA+ cells. The sample taken for sequencing was naive CD8+ T cells from PBMCs. The source of these receptors is a man between 18 and 29 years old in good health. Some clones in this sample may be carry-over from other donors' samples.

The chain combines TRBV9 with TRBJ1-2, with a tentative D call TRBD1 (5 bases). The CDR3 is 13 amino acids. Trimming cost V 4 bases and J 5 bases, with 12 bases left between them. Germline CDR1 is SGDLS and CDR2 is YYNGEE. CDR3 sequence (DNA): TGTGCCAGCAGCCCCGGGACGGGGTATGGCTACACCTTC. It codes for CASSPGTGYGYTF.

The V and J genes are TRBV7-2 and TRBJ2-2; 7 bases agree with TRBD2. Germline assignment: CDR1 SGHTA and CDR2 FQGNSA. The CDR3 spans 16 residues. With 6 bases clipped from V and 6 bases from J, the junction kept 13 bases outside the gene matches. The CDR3 loop reads CASSPAGREYPGELFF. In nucleotides, the CDR3 is TGTGCCAGCAGTCCCGCTGGGCGGGAGTATCCCGGGGAGCTGTTTTTT.

On this clone: Distinct nucleotide sequences in the sample also encode this CDR3. The chain carries TRBV7-3 and TRBJ2-1; 9 nucleotides align to TRBD2. The CDR3 consists of 15 residues. V lost 2 bases to trimming and J lost 8 bases; unmatched junction nucleotides: 7. Germline values: CDR1 SGHTA, CDR2 FQGTGA. CDR3: CASSLGAGGPYEQFF. Written as DNA, the CDR3 is TGTGCCAGCAGCTTAGGGGCGGGAGGGCCCTATGAGCAGTTCTTC.

CDR3 sequence (DNA): TGCAGCGTTGTTTCCGTGGGTTCTGGAAACACCATATATTTT. Its translation is CSVVSVGSGNTIYF. The chain has TRBV29-1 and TRBJ1-3; D gene uncertain. The germline V and J ends were trimmed by 4 bases and 1 base, with 11 bases remaining between them. Looked up from germline, CDR1 is SQVTM and CDR2 is ANQGSEA. CDR3 length: 14 residues.

This clone showed up just once. This sample includes further DNA sequences coding for the same CDR3. The chain uses TRBV7-9 and TRBJ2-1, with D perhaps matching TRBD1 or TRBD2 (5 bases each). V was clipped by 5 bases and J by 0 bases, with 14 bases between them. The CDR3 covers 16 residues. CDR1 SEHNR and CDR2 FQNEAQ come from the germline V gene (reference sequence). The CDR3 coding sequence is TGTGCCAGCAGCCCGCCGGGACGGCCCTCCTACAATGAGCAGTTCTTC. Encoded protein: CASSPPGRPSYNEQFF. The entire variable domain, with the rest obtained from reference TRBV7-9 and TRBJ2-1, is as follows: DTGVSQNPRHKITKRGQNVTFRCDPISEHNRLYWYRQTLGQGPEFLTYFQNEAQLEKSRLLSDRFSAERPKGSFSTLEIQRTEQGDSAMYLCASSPPGRPSYNEQFFGPGTRLTVL.

The V and J genes are TRBV28 and TRBJ2-5; D might be TRBD2 (7 bases). The CDR3 runs to 14 residues. V dropped 11 bases and J dropped 5 bases, with 21 bases sitting between them. The germline V gene encodes CDR1 MDHEN and CDR2 SYDVKM. Here the CDR3 reads CASGEGGPAETQYF. DNA for the CDR3: TGTGCCTCCGGGGAGGGGGGCCCTGCCGAGACCCAGTACTTC.

This rearrangement joins TRBV5-1 to TRBJ2-1; 8 bases are a match to TRBD2. The CDR3 length is 13 residues. Looked up from germline, CDR1 is SGHRS and CDR2 is YFSETQ. V lost 3 bases to trimming and J lost 11 bases; unmatched junction nucleotides: 7. For the CDR3, the DNA is TGCGCCAGCAGCTCCCTCAGGACTAGCCAGCAGTTCTTC. Its translation: CASSSLRTSQQFF.

With regard to this clone: At the DNA level, this CDR3 is encoded by other sequences in the same sample as well. The CDR3 sequence: CASSLGLVYEQYF. The CDR3, as DNA: TGTGCCAGCAGCCTAGGACTAGTCTACGAGCAGTACTTC. The chain combines TRBV11-2 with TRBJ2-7; 7 nucleotides agree with TRBD2. J was trimmed by 3 bases and V by 5 bases; bases with no gene match: 4. Germline CDR1 and CDR2: SGHAT and FQNNGV. The CDR3 has 13 amino acids. The variable domain in full, completed from reference TRBV11-2 and TRBJ2-7, reads EAGVAQSPRYKIIEKRQSVAFWCNPISGHATLYWYQQILGQGPKLLIQFQNNGVVDDSQLPKDRFSAERLKGVDSTLKIQPAKLEDSAVYLCASSLGLVYEQYFGPGTRLTVT.

The chain recombines TRBV6-5 with TRBJ2-2, with 8 positions matching TRBD1. Germline V gene lookup returns CDR1 MNHEY and CDR2 SVGAGI. Trimming at V came to 1 base and at J to 5 bases, leaving 3 bases not matched to a gene. This CDR3 region has 15 residues. The DNA of the CDR3 is TGTGCCAGCAGTTACTTAACAGGGGGGACCGGGGAGCTGTTTTTT. This translates into CASSYLTGGTGELFF.

This chain links TRBV2 with TRBJ2-2, with unresolved D. Germline CDR1 and CDR2: SNHLY and FYNNEI. This CDR3 spans 14 amino acids. Deletions cut 7 bases from V and 4 bases from J, with 13 bases between. The CDR3 reads CASIYSGGTGELFF. As DNA, the CDR3 is TGTGCCAGCATCTATTCGGGTGGCACCGGGGAGCTGTTTTTT. The full variable domain, with the rest looked up from reference TRBV2 and TRBJ2-2, is EPEVTQTPSHQVTQMGQEVILRCVPISNHLYFYWYRQILGQKVEFLVSFYNNEISEKSEIFDDQFSVERPDGSNFTLKIRSTKLEDSAMYFCASIYSGGTGELFFGEGSRLTVL.

This clone was seen once. Other DNA sequences within the sample encode an identical CDR3. The genes are TRBV27 and TRBJ1-1, with D perhaps matching TRBD1 (5 bases). The CDR3 loop spans 14 amino acids. V was cut by 5 bases and J by 3 bases, with 13 bases left in between. Germline V gene lookup returns CDR1 MNHEY and CDR2 SMNVEV (reference sequence). CDR3 sequence: CASSPRQGHTEAFF. The CDR3 bases are TGTGCCAGCAGTCCCCGTCAGGGACACACTGAAGCTTTCTTT.

This chain joins TRBV19 and TRBJ2-1, with D perhaps TRBD2 (7 bases). This CDR3 is 17 amino acids long. CDR1 and CDR2 from the germline V gene are LNHDA and SQIVND (reference sequence). V lost 5 bases, J lost 9 bases, and 26 bases lay in between. The CDR3 coding sequence is TGTGCCAGTAGTCATTTCGGGGGGATTATTGGCAGGGGTGAGCAGTTCTTC. It translates to CASSHFGGIIGRGEQFF.

The chain combines TRBV15 with TRBJ2-1; D not certain. The germline gives CDR1 LNHNV, CDR2 YYDKDF (reference sequence). V was cut by 0 bases and J by 8 bases, with 8 bases left in between. CDR3 length: 13 residues. The CDR3 protein is CATSRDPPDEQFF. In nucleotides, the CDR3 is TGTGCCACCAGCAGAGATCCCCCCGATGAGCAGTTCTTC. The full variable domain, rest sourced from reference TRBV15 and TRBJ2-1, is DAMVIQNPRYQVTQFGKPVTLSCSQTLNHNVMYWYQQKSSQAPKLLFHYYDKDFNNEADTPDNFQSRRPNTSFCFLDIRSPGLGDTAMYLCATSRDPPDEQFFGPGTRLTVL.

This clone was seen more than once but under ten times. V gene TRBV19 combines with J gene TRBJ2-2; 9 positions agree with TRBD2. The CDR3 is 17 residues long. Germline CDR1 and CDR2: LNHDA and SQIVND (reference sequence). The trim removed 4 bases at V and 3 bases at J, leaving 9 bases unmatched. The DNA of the CDR3 is TGTGCCAGTAGTACCCGGCCGGGACTAGCAGACACCGGGGAGCTGTTTTTT. Amino acid sequence: CASSTRPGLADTGELFF. Using reference TRBV19 and TRBJ2-2 for the parts outside the CDR3, the full variable domain is DGGITQSPKYLFRKEGQNVTLSCEQNLNHDAMYWYRQDPGQGLRLIYYSQIVNDFQKGDIAEGYSVSREKKESFPLTVTSAQKNPTAFYLCASSTRPGLADTGELFFGEGSRLTVL.

The chain links TRBV6-6 to TRBJ1-5; no definite D call. The V gene lost 3 bases and the J gene lost 2 bases, with 14 bases spanning the gap. Germline V gives CDR1 MNHNY, CDR2 SVGAGI (reference sequence). The length of the CDR3 is 16 residues. The CDR3 here is CASSYRWTDGNQPQHF. The CDR3 nucleotides read TGTGCCAGCAGTTATCGATGGACGGACGGCAATCAGCCCCAGCATTTT.

The chain recombines TRBV28 with TRBJ2-1; tentative D call: TRBD1 (6 bases). CDR1 MDHEN and CDR2 SYDVKM come from the germline V gene. V lost 5 bases, J lost 10 bases, and 15 bases lay in between. This CDR3 comprises 13 residues. The CDR3 DNA reads TGTGCCAGCAGTCGTACAGGGTCAAGGGAGCAGTTCTTC. It codes for CASSRTGSREQFF.

This clone was recorded only once. It may be a read error: a sequence one base away is much more abundant. The V call is TRBV27, the J call TRBJ1-1; D remains unclear. CDR1 and CDR2 (germline): MNHEY, SMNVEV (reference sequence). This CDR3 comprises 11 residues. In DNA form, the CDR3 reads TGTGCCAGCAGTTTGAAAACTGAAGCTTTCTTT. It encodes CASSLKTEAFF.

As regards this clone: One end of the junction is discordant with germline, which a read error may explain. The V and J genes are TRBV4-1 and TRBJ1-2; tentative D call: TRBD1 (6 bases). The CDR3 spans 16 residues. The V gene's germline CDR1 is MGHRA and CDR2 YSYEKL. For the CDR3, the DNA is TGCGCCAGCAGACAAGCCCGTACAGGGTTTGGGTATGGCTACACCTTC. This sequence encodes CASRQARTGFGYGYTF.

In DNA form, the CDR3 reads TGTGCCAGCAGCACAGACAGGGGTGTCTACAATGAGCAGTTCTTC. Its protein is CASSTDRGVYNEQFF. This chain links TRBV27 with TRBJ2-1; 8 bases fit TRBD1. The CDR3 is 15 residues long. V gave up 6 bases and J gave up 3 bases; unmatched junction bases: 7. From germline, CDR1 is MNHEY and CDR2 SMNVEV (reference sequence).

V and J are TRBV6-5 and TRBJ2-7, with 7 bases matching TRBD1. Trimming took 0 bases from V and 2 from J; bases not matched to a gene: 4. CDR3 length: 15 amino acids. The germline V gene encodes CDR1 MNHEY and CDR2 SVGAGI. CDR3 coding DNA: TGTGCCAGCAGTTACTCGGCAGGGGGAGCCTACGAGCAGTACTTC. Amino acid sequence: CASSYSAGGAYEQYF.

The rearrangement links TRBV4-1 to TRBJ2-5, with TRBD2 matching over 14 bases. Germline V gene lookup returns CDR1 MGHRA and CDR2 YSYEKL. The ends lost 4 bases at V and 5 bases at J; junction bases unmatched: 6. This CDR3 comprises 16 residues. The CDR3 bases are TGCGCCAGCAGCCTAGGACTAGCGGGAGGCGCGGAGACCCAGTACTTC. Encoded protein: CASSLGLAGGAETQYF.

V and J are TRBV5-8 and TRBJ2-2; D tentatively reads TRBD1 or TRBD2 (5 bases each). Germline CDR1 and CDR2: SGHTS and YDEGEE. This CDR3 contains 15 residues. With 2 bases removed from V and 5 bases from J, the gap between germline ends came to 13 bases. Here the CDR3 DNA reads TGTGCCAGCAGCTTCCGGGGCCAAGGGACCGGGGAGCTGTTTTTT. This sequence encodes CASSFRGQGTGELFF.

The chain links TRBV13 to TRBJ1-6; weak D call: TRBD1 (5 bases). Germline V gives CDR1 PRHDT, CDR2 FYEKMQ (reference sequence). V dropped 6 bases and J dropped 5 bases, with 14 bases sitting between them. CDR3 length equals 15 residues. The CDR3 here is CASSGGAPDNSPLHF. CDR3 sequence (DNA): TGTGCCAGCAGTGGCGGGGCTCCAGATAATTCACCCCTCCACTTT.

V and J are TRBV7-9 and TRBJ2-3; the match to TRBD2 covers 7 bases. After removal of 3 bases from V and 8 bases from J, the junction contained 8 bases not matched to a gene. The germline CDR1 and CDR2 sequences are SEHNR and FQNEAQ (reference sequence). This CDR3 comprises 14 residues. This CDR3 reads CASSFAGVGGTQYF. Written as DNA, the CDR3 is TGTGCCAGCAGCTTTGCGGGAGTGGGGGGTACGCAGTATTTT.

The chain has TRBV19 and TRBJ2-1, with 7 bases lining up with TRBD1. The ends lost 6 bases at V and 4 bases at J; junction bases unmatched: 9. Germline loops: CDR1 LNHDA, CDR2 SQIVND (reference sequence). The CDR3 runs to 15 residues. CDR3 amino acids: CASSPEDRPYNEQFF. The CDR3 nucleotides are TGTGCCAGTAGCCCTGAGGACAGGCCTTACAATGAGCAGTTCTTC.

This clone was observed once. The V call is TRBV19, the J call TRBJ2-5; D uncertain. CDR1 LNHDA and CDR2 SQIVND come from the germline V gene (reference sequence). The V gene lost 3 bases and the J gene lost 5 bases, with 16 bases spanning the gap. This CDR3 has 15 amino acids. The CDR3: CASSIGQTAWETQYF. CDR3 coding DNA: TGTGCCAGTAGTATTGGCCAAACGGCCTGGGAGACCCAGTACTTC.

J is TRBJ2-1 and V is TRBV9; 10 bases are a match to TRBD1. V lost 3 bases to trimming and J lost 2 bases; unmatched junction nucleotides: 2. The V gene's germline CDR1 is SGDLS and CDR2 YYNGEE. CDR3 length: 15 residues. This CDR3 reads CASSETGGAYNEQFF. The CDR3 nucleotides are TGTGCCAGCAGCGAGACAGGGGGCGCCTACAATGAGCAGTTCTTC.

The V call is TRBV28, the J call TRBJ2-3; D is undetermined. CDR1 and CDR2 from the germline V gene are MDHEN and SYDVKM. The CDR3 contains 14 residues. V lost 2 bases and J lost 2, with 8 bases in between. The CDR3 protein is CASSLPLLTDTQYF. CDR3 in DNA: TGTGCCAGCAGTTTACCCTTACTCACAGATACGCAGTATTTT. Full variable domain (remainder filled in from reference TRBV28 and TRBJ2-3): DVKVTQSSRYLVKRTGEKVFLECVQDMDHENMFWYRQDPGLGLRLIYFSYDVKMKEKGDIPEGYSVSREKKERFSLILESASTNQTSMYLCASSLPLLTDTQYFGPGTRLTVL.